Below are 23 T cell receptor beta chains sequenced from a single sample in a study of cytomegalovirus exposure and HLA in healthy donors. PCR amplification relied on 60 Vbeta primers (plus 13 Jbeta primers). The protocol was immunoSEQ multiplex PCR, while the TCRdb copy is restricted to in-frame clones and leaves out a portion. The sample table includes about 170,000 clones. The sequenced sample was PBMCs. The receptors here all came from a woman aged 60-75 years in good health and CMV-seronegative.

The chain recombines TRBV7-8 with TRBJ2-1, with 9 bases identical to TRBD2. The CDR3 totals 16 residues. CDR1 SGHVS and CDR2 FQNEAQ come from the germline V gene. V was clipped by 2 bases and J by 5 bases; unmatched bases: 7. CDR3 sequence reads: CASSLLLTSGNNEQFF. CDR3 sequence (DNA): TGTGCCAGCAGCTTACTTCTGACTAGCGGAAACAATGAGCAGTTCTTC.

The gene calls are TRBV7-3 and TRBJ2-7; 8 bases match TRBD2. V dropped 3 bases and J dropped 0; count of bases not matched to a gene: 4. The CDR3 consists of 15 residues. Per germline, CDR1 SGHTA and CDR2 FQGTGA. The CDR3 is CASSFLAGISYEQYF. As DNA, the CDR3 is TGTGCCAGCAGCTTTCTAGCGGGCATCTCCTACGAGCAGTACTTC.

The gene calls are TRBV7-8 and TRBJ1-5, with 8 bases that match TRBD1. Looked up from germline, CDR1 is SGHVS and CDR2 is FQNEAQ. J lost 9 bases, V lost 5 bases, and 15 bases had no gene match. This CDR3 is 16 amino acids long. The CDR3 is CASSLLTGALGSPQHF. DNA for the CDR3: TGTGCCAGCAGCCTCTTGACAGGGGCCCTCGGATCGCCCCAGCATTTT.

The chain carries TRBV29-1 and TRBJ1-5; D gene uncertain. Looked up from germline, CDR1 is SQVTM and CDR2 is ANQGSEA. The CDR3 totals 13 residues. The V end lost 5 bases, the J end lost 3 bases, and 11 bases lay between the germline ends. CDR3 residues: CSVRTSINQPQHF. CDR3 bases: TGCAGCGTTCGCACTTCGATCAATCAGCCCCAGCATTTT. The full variable domain, rest sourced from reference TRBV29-1 and TRBJ1-5, is SAVISQKPSRDICQRGTSLTIQCQVDSQVTMMFWYRQQPGQSLTLIATANQGSEATYESGFVIDKFPISRPNLTFSTLTVSNMSPEDSSIYLCSVRTSINQPQHFGDGTRLSIL.

This sequence joins TRBV29-1 and TRBJ2-1; D call uncertain. Germline V CDR1 and CDR2: SQVTM, ANQGSEA. The V end was cut by 6 bases, the J end by 2 bases, with 5 bases between. The CDR3 extends over 11 amino acids. The DNA of the CDR3 is TGCAGCGTGGCACCCTACAATGAGCAGTTCTTC. Residues: CSVAPYNEQFF.

V gene TRBV27 combines with J gene TRBJ1-2; D gene uncertain. With 2 bases removed from V and 1 base from J, the gap between germline ends came to 8 bases. The V gene's germline CDR1 is MNHEY and CDR2 SMNVEV (reference sequence). CDR3 size: 14 residues. The CDR3 DNA is TGTGCCAGCAGTTTAGCCCTCGGTAACTATGGCTACACCTTC. It is translated as CASSLALGNYGYTF.

This chain links TRBV19 with TRBJ2-2; tentative D call: TRBD2 (5 bases). Germline V gene lookup returns CDR1 LNHDA and CDR2 SQIVND (reference sequence). The CDR3 covers 12 residues. The V gene lost 9 bases and the J gene lost 7 bases, with 12 bases spanning the gap. The CDR3 spells CASGKVNGELFF. CDR3 in DNA: TGTGCCAGCGGGAAGGTTAACGGGGAGCTGTTTTTT.

The V and J genes are TRBV6-5 and TRBJ1-5; TRBD1 matches at 8 bases. The CDR3 totals 14 residues. The germline gives CDR1 MNHEY, CDR2 SVGAGI. V gave up 6 bases and J gave up 5 bases; unmatched junction bases: 6. The CDR3 loop reads CASRGTGYYQPQHF. For the CDR3, the DNA is TGTGCCAGCAGAGGGACAGGTTATTATCAGCCCCAGCATTTT.

The CDR3 region is CASGLTRPPRDRRVLGGQHF. DNA for the CDR3: TGTGCTAGTGGTTTGACACGGCCCCCAAGGGACAGGCGGGTTTTGGGGGGCCAGCATTTT. The rearrangement joins TRBV12-5 to TRBJ1-5; 8 positions match TRBD1. J was trimmed by 12 bases and V by 2 bases; bases with no gene match: 27. Germline assignment: CDR1 LGHNT and CDR2 FRNRAP. The CDR3 runs 20 residues.

The chain has TRBV5-8 and TRBJ1-4, with D hard to call. V lost 0 bases to trimming and J lost 5 bases, with 11 bases between them. This CDR3 is 15 amino acids long. Germline lookup yields CDR1 SGHTS and CDR2 YDEGEE. The CDR3 nucleotides read TGTGCCAGCAGCTTGGTTGTGGAGAACAATGAAAAACTGTTTTTT. Residues: CASSLVVENNEKLFF.

The chain joins TRBV9 to TRBJ1-2, with 9 bases identical to TRBD1. J gave up 6 bases and V 2 bases, and 5 bases lay outside the gene matches. The CDR3 is 14 amino acids. The germline V gene encodes CDR1 SGDLS and CDR2 YYNGEE. In DNA form, the CDR3 reads TGTGCCAGCAGCGTCCGGGACAGGGAGGATGGCTACACCTTC. Protein sequence: CASSVRDREDGYTF.

The CDR3 region has the DNA TGTGCCAGCAGCAAGGGGTTCTCCTACGAGCAGTACTTC. It yields the protein CASSKGFSYEQYF. This chain links TRBV7-3 with TRBJ2-7; D is perhaps TRBD1 (5 bases). Deletions cut 5 bases from V and 0 bases from J, with 8 bases between. Germline CDR1 reads SGHTA; CDR2 reads FQGTGA. The CDR3 sequence is 13 residues long.

V usage is TRBV5-8 and J usage is TRBJ1-5, with D maybe TRBD1 (6 bases). Germline V gives CDR1 SGHTS, CDR2 YDEGEE. Trimming stripped 4 bases from V and 4 bases from J, with 15 bases between. The CDR3 is 15 residues long. Written as DNA, the CDR3 is TGTGCCAGCAGCGATCCACAGGGTGTGAATCAGCCCCAGCATTTT. Translated, it gives CASSDPQGVNQPQHF.

The chain has TRBV5-5 and TRBJ2-7; D might be TRBD2 (6 bases). CDR1 SGHKS and CDR2 YYEKEE come from the germline V gene (reference sequence). The CDR3 has 16 amino acids. The V end lost 4 bases, the J end lost 0 bases, and 17 bases lay between the germline ends. The CDR3 DNA reads TGTGCCAGCAGCGTCCACGGAGGGGTAATCTCCTACGAGCAGTACTTC. Protein sequence: CASSVHGGVISYEQYF.

The CDR3 loop reads CASSLEGGGTQYF. The DNA of the CDR3 is TGCGCCAGCAGCTTGGAAGGGGGGGGAACGCAGTATTTT. This sequence joins TRBV5-1 and TRBJ2-3; TRBD2 might be the D (7 bases). The CDR3 contains 13 residues. Germline V gene data show CDR1 as SGHRS and CDR2 as YFSETQ. Deletions cut 0 bases from V and 9 bases from J, with 11 bases between.

The chain carries TRBV29-1 and TRBJ2-2; D may be TRBD1 (5 bases). Germline V CDR1 and CDR2: SQVTM, ANQGSEA. The CDR3 contains 13 residues. V was pared by 4 bases and J by 3 bases, with 9 bases between. Written as DNA, the CDR3 is TGCAGCGTTGGCAGGGAAGACACCGGGGAGCTGTTTTTT. Protein sequence: CSVGREDTGELFF.

About this clone: The same CDR3 arises from other DNA sequences in this sample as well. The chain is built from TRBV6-5 and TRBJ1-1; TRBD1 aligns across 9 bases. This CDR3 is 14 amino acids long. Per the germline V gene, CDR1 is MNHEY and CDR2 is SVGAGI. V shed 4 bases, J shed 5 bases, and the junction held 5 bases outside the gene matches. CDR3 protein: CASSLQGAGTEAFF. Written as DNA, the CDR3 is TGTGCCAGCAGTTTACAGGGGGCTGGGACTGAAGCTTTCTTT.

In DNA form, the CDR3 reads TGCGCCAGCAGCTTGGGTCAGGGCGGTGGGGTGGAGCAGTACTTC. As protein: CASSLGQGGGVEQYF. The chain is built from TRBV5-1 and TRBJ2-7, with a possible D match to TRBD1 (5 bases). Germline V lookup: CDR1 SGHRS, CDR2 YFSETQ. V shed 0 bases and J shed 7 bases, with 17 bases lying between them. This CDR3 contains 15 residues.

V gene TRBV5-8 combines with J gene TRBJ2-5; TRBD1 agrees at 11 bases. This CDR3 contains 15 residues. The V gene's germline CDR1 is SGHTS and CDR2 YDEGEE. The J segment lost 4 bases and the V segment lost 4 bases, leaving 6 bases of the junction unmatched. CDR3 bases: TGTGCCAGCAGCGTCCCCGGGACAGGGGGAGAGACCCAGTACTTC. Translation: CASSVPGTGGETQYF.

The V and J genes are TRBV13 and TRBJ1-1; tentative D call: TRBD1 (5 bases). Germline V gives CDR1 PRHDT, CDR2 FYEKMQ (reference sequence). The length of the CDR3 is 12 residues. Trimming cost V 8 bases and J 5 bases, with 12 bases left between them. For the CDR3, the DNA is TGTGCCAGCGCAAATAGGGGAACTGAAGCTTTCTTT. Translating it yields CASANRGTEAFF. Filled out from reference TRBV13 and TRBJ1-1, the complete variable domain reads AAGVIQSPRHLIKEKRETATLKCYPIPRHDTVYWYQQGPGQDPQFLISFYEKMQSDKGSIPDRFSAQQFSDYHSELNMSSLELGDSALYFCASANRGTEAFFGQGTRLTVV.

The chain uses TRBV6-1 and TRBJ1-5, with D tentatively TRBD1 (6 bases). In germline, CDR1 is MNHNS, CDR2 SASEGT. The CDR3 has 13 residues. V lost 7 bases and J 3 bases, leaving 10 bases between the germline ends. Here the CDR3 reads CASMGAVNQPQHF. DNA of the CDR3: TGTGCCAGCATGGGGGCAGTCAATCAGCCCCAGCATTTT.

This sequence joins TRBV9 and TRBJ2-7; 9 nucleotides agree with TRBD2. The CDR3 is 17 amino acids. Germline CDR1 SGDLS, CDR2 YYNGEE. V lost 7 bases, J lost 2 bases, and 16 bases stayed unmatched. DNA of the CDR3: TGTGCCAGCGGAAAGGGCGGGGGGGCCGGAGGCGCCTACGAGCAGTACTTC. It specifies CASGKGGGAGGAYEQYF.

V gene TRBV6-1 combines with J gene TRBJ1-5; the match to TRBD1 covers 7 bases. Germline CDR1 MNHNS, CDR2 SASEGT. V shed 6 bases and J 1 base; nucleotides not matched to a gene: 3. This CDR3 comprises 14 residues. In nucleotides, the CDR3 is TGTGCCAGCAGCCCGACAGGGAGCAATCAGCCCCAGCATTTT. It yields the protein CASSPTGSNQPQHF.